Listed below are T cell receptor beta chains from one sample, sequenced in a study of blood T cell repertoires in COVID-19. Produced via immunoSEQ multiplex PCR; TCRdb's table is partial and in-frame only. This sample has roughly 400,000 clones, with roughly nine tenths found just once. The sample taken for sequencing was PBMCs or T cells enriched from blood (not recorded which). These receptors were collected from a woman in her 30s who had recovered from COVID-19. CDR3s include the opening cysteine and the closing phenylalanine or tryptophan. A D gene is named only where the DNA matches it firmly. Some rows have no size entry. The others give once, few or many, or a class for an expanded clone.

clone_size,d_call,v_call,j_call,cdr3_aa,cdr3_nt
-,-,TRBV21-1,TRBJ1-5,CASNTKKRQGLYQPQHF,TGTGCCAGCAATACAAAAAAGAGACAGGGACTCTATCAGCCCCAGCATTTT
-,TRBD2,TRBV30,TRBJ2-1,CAWTQGSGRWYNEQFF,TGTGCCTGGACCCAGGGTAGCGGGAGGTGGTACAATGAGCAGTTCTTC
-,TRBD1,TRBV30,TRBJ1-1,CAWKGDRGENTEAFF,TGTGCCTGGAAGGGGGACAGGGGAGAGAACACTGAAGCTTTCTTT
-,-,TRBV4-2,TRBJ1-2,CASSQGSGDYGYTF,TGTGCCAGCAGCCAAGGGTCTGGAGACTATGGCTACACCTTC
-,-,TRBV5-1,TRBJ2-2,CASSHSRVGNTGELFF,TGCGCCAGCAGCCACTCCAGGGTGGGAAACACCGGGGAGCTGTTTTTT
-,-,TRBV24-1,TRBJ2-3,CATSLGVADTDTQYF,TGTGCCACCAGCCTCGGGGTAGCCGACACAGATACGCAGTATTTT
-,TRBD2,TRBV18,TRBJ2-1,CASSPPWGLAGDNEQFF,TGTGCCAGCTCACCACCGTGGGGACTAGCGGGGGACAATGAGCAGTTCTTC
-,TRBD1,TRBV30,TRBJ1-4,CAWSPFDRGGEKLFF,TGTGCCTGGAGTCCCTTCGACAGGGGAGGTGAAAAACTGTTTTTT
-,TRBD2,TRBV28,TRBJ2-7,CASSYLAGVREQYF,TGTGCCAGCAGTTACCTAGCGGGAGTCCGAGAGCAGTACTTC
once,-,TRBV6-5,TRBJ1-1,CATGGRGWTEAFF,TGTGCCACCGGGGGGAGGGGCTGGACTGAAGCTTTCTTT
-,-,TRBV30,TRBJ1-1,CAWSKYRTLNTEAFF,TGTGCCTGGAGTAAGTACAGAACCTTGAACACTGAAGCTTTCTTT
few,-,TRBV30,TRBJ2-1,CAYDRSSYNEQFF,TGTGCCTACGACAGGAGCTCCTACAATGAGCAGTTCTTC
-,-,TRBV6-2/TRBV6-3,TRBJ2-6,CASSGTASGANVLTF,TGTGCCAGCAGTGGCACAGCCTCTGGGGCCAACGTCCTGACTTTC
few,-,TRBV27,TRBJ1-2,CASSLYVVSQGIYGYTF,TGTGCCAGCAGTTTATATGTTGTTTCGCAGGGGATCTATGGCTACACCTTC
-,-,TRBV9,TRBJ2-1,CASSVSPYNEQFF,TGTGCCAGCAGCGTTTCTCCTTACAATGAGCAGTTCTTC
-,TRBD2,TRBV20-1,TRBJ2-3,CSASGRGTTDTQYF,TGCAGTGCTAGTGGGCGGGGGACCACAGATACGCAGTATTTT
-,TRBD1,TRBV7-2,TRBJ2-2,CASSLTGGYSTGELFF,TGTGCCAGCAGCTTAACAGGGGGCTATAGCACCGGGGAGCTGTTTTTT
-,-,TRBV24-1,TRBJ1-1,CATRDAGTEAFF,TGTGCCACCAGAGACGCGGGGACTGAAGCTTTCTTT
-,-,TRBV30,TRBJ1-4,CAWSDLQGPEEKLFF,TGTGCCTGGAGTGACTTGCAGGGGCCTGAAGAAAAACTGTTTTTT
-,-,TRBV12-5,TRBJ1-5,CASEEGDSNQPQHF,TGTGCTAGTGAGGAGGGCGATAGCAATCAGCCCCAGCATTTT
-,-,TRBV18,TRBJ1-6,CASSLTAFGSPLHF,TGTGCCAGCTCTCTGACAGCGTTCGGTTCACCCCTCCACTTT
few,TRBD2,TRBV20-1,TRBJ2-5,CSASIAGQQETQYF,TGCAGTGCTAGTATAGCGGGTCAACAAGAGACCCAGTACTTC
-,-,TRBV6-5,TRBJ2-7,CASSTPNRGDYEQYF,TGTGCCAGCAGCACGCCTAACCGCGGGGATTACGAGCAGTACTTC